This TCR beta chain was observed in a study of CD8+ T cells in alopecia areata. The authors extracted RNA and reverse transcribed it into cDNA as the sequencing template. Measured with immunoSEQ multiplex PCR; TCRdb has only the in-frame clones, and not every one. The sample yields about 100,000 clones, 50% to 60% seen once. As regards this clone: Its specificity is unknown.

Overall study results and limits: Possibly because of HLA-related factors, TCR sharing was less clear across patients than in mice. Researchers report lesional scalp, most notably alopecia totalis/universalis, outstripped normal scalp in clonality.

Sorting from PBMCs produced CD4+ and CD8+ T cells. This sequence was found in a human donor with alopecia areata. The sample taken for sequencing was NKG2D-low CD8+ T cells sorted from blood.

The CDR3: CASSLLLTEAFF. DNA for the CDR3: TGTGCCAGCAGCTTACTCCTCACTGAAGCTTTCTTT. The chain joins TRBV7-9 to TRBJ1-1; D is ambiguous. The CDR3 loop spans 12 amino acids. Trimming left V 2 bases short and J 4 bases short, with 5 bases between. Germline-derived CDR1 and CDR2 are SEHNR and FQNEAQ (reference sequence).